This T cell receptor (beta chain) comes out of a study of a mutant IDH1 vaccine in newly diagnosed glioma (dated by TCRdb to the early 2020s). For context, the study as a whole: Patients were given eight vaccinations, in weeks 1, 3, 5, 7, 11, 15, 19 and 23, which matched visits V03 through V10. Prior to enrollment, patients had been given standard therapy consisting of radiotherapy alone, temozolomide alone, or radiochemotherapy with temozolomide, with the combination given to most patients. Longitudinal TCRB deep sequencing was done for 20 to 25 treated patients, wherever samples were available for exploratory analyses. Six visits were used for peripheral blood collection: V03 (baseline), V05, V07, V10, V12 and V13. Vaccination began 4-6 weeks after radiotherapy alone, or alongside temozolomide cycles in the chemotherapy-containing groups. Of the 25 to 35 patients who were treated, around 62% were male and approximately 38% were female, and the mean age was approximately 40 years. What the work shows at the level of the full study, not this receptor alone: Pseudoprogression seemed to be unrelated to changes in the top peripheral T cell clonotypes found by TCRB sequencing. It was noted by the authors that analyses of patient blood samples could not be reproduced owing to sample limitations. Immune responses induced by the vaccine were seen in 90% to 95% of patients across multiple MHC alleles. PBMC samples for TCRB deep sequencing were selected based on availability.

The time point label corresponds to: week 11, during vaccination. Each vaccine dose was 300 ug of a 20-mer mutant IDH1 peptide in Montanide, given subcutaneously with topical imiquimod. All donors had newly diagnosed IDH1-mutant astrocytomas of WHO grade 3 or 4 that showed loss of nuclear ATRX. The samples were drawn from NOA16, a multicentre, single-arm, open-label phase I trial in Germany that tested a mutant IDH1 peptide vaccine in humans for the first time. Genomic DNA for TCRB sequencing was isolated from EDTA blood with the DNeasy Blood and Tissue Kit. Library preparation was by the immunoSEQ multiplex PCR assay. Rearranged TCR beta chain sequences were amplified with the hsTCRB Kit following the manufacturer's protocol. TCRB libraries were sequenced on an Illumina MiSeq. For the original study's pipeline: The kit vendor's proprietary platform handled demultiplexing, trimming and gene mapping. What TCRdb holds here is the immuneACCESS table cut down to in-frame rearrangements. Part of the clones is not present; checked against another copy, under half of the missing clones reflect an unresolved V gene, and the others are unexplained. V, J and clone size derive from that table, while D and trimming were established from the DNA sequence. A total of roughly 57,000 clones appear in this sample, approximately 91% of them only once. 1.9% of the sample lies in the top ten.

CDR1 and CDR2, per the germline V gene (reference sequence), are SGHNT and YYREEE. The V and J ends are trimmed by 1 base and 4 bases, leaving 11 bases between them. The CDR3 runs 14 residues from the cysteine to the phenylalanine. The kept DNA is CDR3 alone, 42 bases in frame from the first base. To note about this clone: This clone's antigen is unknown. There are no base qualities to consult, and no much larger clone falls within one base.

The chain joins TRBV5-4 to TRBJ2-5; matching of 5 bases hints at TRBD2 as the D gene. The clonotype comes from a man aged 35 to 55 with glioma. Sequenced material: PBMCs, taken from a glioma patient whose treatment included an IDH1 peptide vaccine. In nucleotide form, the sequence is TGTGCCAGCAGCTTGAAGACGGGAAGAGAGACCCAGTACTTC. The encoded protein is CASSLKTGRETQYF.